This TCR beta chain was sequenced in a study of blood T cell repertoires in COVID-19. The wider study: The cDNA or gDNA used as material had been derived from T cells, B-cell-depleted T cells, or PBMCs.

V shed 4 bases, J shed 0 bases, and the junction held 8 bases outside the gene matches. Germline V gene sequence: CDR1 SGHRS, CDR2 YFSETQ. This CDR3 spans 17 amino acids. Participants' own reports of clinical history determined their cohort assignment. Only in-frame clones appear in the TCRdb table, and some are missing; sequencing was by immunoSEQ multiplex PCR. The sample has 250,000 to 300,000 clones; approximately 91% are singletons. The TCR was taken from a woman aged 40 to 55 with acute COVID-19. The gene calls are TRBV5-1 and TRBJ2-3; TRBD1 matches 10 bases. The sample comprised PBMCs or T cells enriched from blood (not recorded which). The CDR3, as DNA: TGCGCCAGCAGCCCGGTGGGACAGGGGAGTAGCACAGATACGCAGTATTTT. It specifies CASSPVGQGSSTDTQYF. Combining the CDR3 with reference TRBV5-1 and TRBJ2-3 gives the whole variable domain KAGVTQTPRYLIKTRGQQVTLSCSPISGHRSVSWYQQTPGQGLQFLFEYFSETQRNKGNFPGRFSGRQFSNSRSEMNVSTLELGDSALYLCASSPVGQGSSTDTQYFGPGTRLTVL.